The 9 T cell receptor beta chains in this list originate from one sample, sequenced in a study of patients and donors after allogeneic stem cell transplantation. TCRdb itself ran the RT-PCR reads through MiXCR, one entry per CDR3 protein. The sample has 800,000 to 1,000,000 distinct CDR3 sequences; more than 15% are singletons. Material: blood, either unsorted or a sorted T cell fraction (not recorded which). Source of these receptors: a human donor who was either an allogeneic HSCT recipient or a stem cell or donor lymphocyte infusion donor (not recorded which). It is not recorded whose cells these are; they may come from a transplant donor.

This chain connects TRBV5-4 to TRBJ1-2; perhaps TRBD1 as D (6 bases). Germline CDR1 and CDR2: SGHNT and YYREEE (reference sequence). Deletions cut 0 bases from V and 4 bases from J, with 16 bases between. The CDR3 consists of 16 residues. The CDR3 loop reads CASSLASVRGAYGYTF. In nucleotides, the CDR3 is TGTGCCAGCAGCTTGGCCTCGGTCCGGGGGGCCTATGGCTACACCTTC.

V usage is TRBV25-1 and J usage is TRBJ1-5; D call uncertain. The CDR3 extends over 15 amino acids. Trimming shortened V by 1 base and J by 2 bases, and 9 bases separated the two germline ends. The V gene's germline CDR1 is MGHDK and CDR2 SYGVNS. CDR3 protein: CASSESGSRNQPQHF. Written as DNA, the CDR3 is TGTGCCAGCAGTGAATCGGGCAGCCGCAATCAGCCCCAGCATTTT.

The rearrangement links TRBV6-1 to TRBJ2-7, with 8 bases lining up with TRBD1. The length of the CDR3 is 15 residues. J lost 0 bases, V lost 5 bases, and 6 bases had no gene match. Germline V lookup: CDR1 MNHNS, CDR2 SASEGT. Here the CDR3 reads CASSTGGSSSYEQYF. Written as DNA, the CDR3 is TGTGCCAGCAGTACAGGGGGATCGAGCTCCTACGAGCAGTACTTC.

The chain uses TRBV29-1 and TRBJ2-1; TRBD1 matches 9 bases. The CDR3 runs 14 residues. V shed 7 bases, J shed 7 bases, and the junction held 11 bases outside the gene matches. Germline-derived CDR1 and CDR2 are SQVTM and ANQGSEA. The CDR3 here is CSASSGTGSNEQFF. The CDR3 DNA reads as TGCAGCGCATCCTCCGGGACAGGGTCAAATGAGCAGTTCTTC.

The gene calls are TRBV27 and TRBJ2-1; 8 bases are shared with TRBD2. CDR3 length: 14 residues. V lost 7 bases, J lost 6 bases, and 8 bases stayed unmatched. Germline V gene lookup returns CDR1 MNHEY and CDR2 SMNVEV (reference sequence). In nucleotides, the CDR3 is TGTGCCAGCAAGGGGACCAGCGGGAGCAATGAGCAGTTCTTC. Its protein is CASKGTSGSNEQFF.

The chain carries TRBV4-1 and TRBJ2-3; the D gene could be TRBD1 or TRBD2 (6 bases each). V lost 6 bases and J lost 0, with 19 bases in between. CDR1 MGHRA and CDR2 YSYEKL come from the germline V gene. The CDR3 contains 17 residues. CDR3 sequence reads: CASSRRGSTPSTDTQYF. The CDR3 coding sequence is TGCGCCAGCAGTAGGAGGGGGAGTACGCCTAGCACAGATACGCAGTATTTT.

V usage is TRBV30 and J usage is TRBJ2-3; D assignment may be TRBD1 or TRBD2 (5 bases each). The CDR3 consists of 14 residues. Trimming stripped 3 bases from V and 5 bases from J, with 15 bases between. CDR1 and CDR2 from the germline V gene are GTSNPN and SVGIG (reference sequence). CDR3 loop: CAWRTGAAGDTQYF. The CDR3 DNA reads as TGTGCCTGGAGGACTGGGGCGGCGGGAGATACGCAGTATTTT.

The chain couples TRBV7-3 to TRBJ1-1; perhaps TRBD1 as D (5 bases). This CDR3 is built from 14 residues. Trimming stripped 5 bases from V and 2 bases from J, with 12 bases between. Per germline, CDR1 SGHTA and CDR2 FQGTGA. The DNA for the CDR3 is TGTGCCAGCAGCGGGACGGGGAGCAACACTGAAGCTTTCTTT. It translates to CASSGTGSNTEAFF. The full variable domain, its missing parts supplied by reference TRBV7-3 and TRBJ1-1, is GAGVSQTPSNKVTEKGKYVELRCDPISGHTALYWYRQSLGQGPEFLIYFQGTGAADDSGLPNDRFFAVRPEGSVSTLKIQRTERGDSAVYLCASSGTGSNTEAFFGQGTRLTVV.

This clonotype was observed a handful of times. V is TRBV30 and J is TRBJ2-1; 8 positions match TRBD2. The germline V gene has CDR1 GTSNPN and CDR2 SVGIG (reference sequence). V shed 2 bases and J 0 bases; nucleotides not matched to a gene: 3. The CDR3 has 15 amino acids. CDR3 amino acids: CAWSFSGSSYNEQFF. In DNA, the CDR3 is TGTGCCTGGAGTTTCAGCGGGAGCTCCTACAATGAGCAGTTCTTC.